Here is one TCR beta chain with its context. Next came a second PCR, run for about 7 to 12 cycles, which used a sample-barcoded 5' primer along with a J-beta primer mix. Sequencing of every sample gave 2.5 million or more CDR3-containing paired-end reads. TCRdb reanalysed the 5' RACE reads using MiXCR and keeps one entry per CDR3 protein. The table has around 500,000 distinct CDR3 sequences, 45% to 55% seen once. These data are taken from a study of blood T cells in healthy people across ages. The CDR3 runs 13 residues. Looked up from germline, CDR1 is SGHTA and CDR2 is FQGTGA. V was clipped by 0 bases and J by 4 bases, with 5 bases between them.

The sample consisted of blood. The gene calls are TRBV7-3 and TRBJ2-3, with D unclear. The source of this sequence is a man older than 75 in good health. CDR3 bases: TGTGCCAGCAGCTTAACTAGCCCAGATACGCAGTATTTT. Its protein product is CASSLTSPDTQYF.